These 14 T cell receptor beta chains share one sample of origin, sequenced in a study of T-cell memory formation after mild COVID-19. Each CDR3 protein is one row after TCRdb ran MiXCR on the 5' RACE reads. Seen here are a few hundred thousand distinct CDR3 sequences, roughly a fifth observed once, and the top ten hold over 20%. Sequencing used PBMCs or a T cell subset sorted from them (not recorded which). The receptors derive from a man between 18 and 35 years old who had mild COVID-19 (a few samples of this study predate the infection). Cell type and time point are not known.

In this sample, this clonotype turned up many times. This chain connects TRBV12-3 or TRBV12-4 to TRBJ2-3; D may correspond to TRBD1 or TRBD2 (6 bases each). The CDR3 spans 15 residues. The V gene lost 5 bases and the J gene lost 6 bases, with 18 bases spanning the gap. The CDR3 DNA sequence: TGTGCCAGCAGTGCGAACCCGGAGGGGGTTGATACGCAGTATTTT. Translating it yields CASSANPEGVDTQYF.

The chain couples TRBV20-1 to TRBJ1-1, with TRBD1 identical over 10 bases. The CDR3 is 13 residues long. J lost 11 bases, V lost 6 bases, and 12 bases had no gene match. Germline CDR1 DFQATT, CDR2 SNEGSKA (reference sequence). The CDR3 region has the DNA TGCAGTGCACCCGAGGGGGTGGGACAGGGGGCTTTCTTT. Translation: CSAPEGVGQGAFF.

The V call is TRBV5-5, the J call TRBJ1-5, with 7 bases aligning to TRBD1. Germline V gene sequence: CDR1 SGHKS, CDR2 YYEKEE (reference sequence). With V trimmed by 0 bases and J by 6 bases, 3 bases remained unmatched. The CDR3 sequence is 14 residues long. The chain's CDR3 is CASSLVAGGQPQHF. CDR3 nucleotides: TGTGCCAGCAGCTTGGTGGCAGGGGGTCAGCCCCAGCATTTT.

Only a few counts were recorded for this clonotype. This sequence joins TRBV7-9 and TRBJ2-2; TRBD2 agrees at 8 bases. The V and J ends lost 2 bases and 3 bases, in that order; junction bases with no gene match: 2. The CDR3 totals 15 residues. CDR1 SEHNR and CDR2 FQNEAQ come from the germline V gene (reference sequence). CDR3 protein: CASSLTGRDTGELFF. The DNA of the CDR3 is TGTGCCAGCAGCTTAACCGGGAGGGACACCGGGGAGCTGTTTTTT.

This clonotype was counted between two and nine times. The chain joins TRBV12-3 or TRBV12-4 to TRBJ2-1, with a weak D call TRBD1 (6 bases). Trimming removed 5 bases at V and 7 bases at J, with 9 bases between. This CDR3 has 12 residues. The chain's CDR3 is CASSHRENEQFF. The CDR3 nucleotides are TGTGCCAGCAGTCACAGGGAGAATGAGCAGTTCTTC.

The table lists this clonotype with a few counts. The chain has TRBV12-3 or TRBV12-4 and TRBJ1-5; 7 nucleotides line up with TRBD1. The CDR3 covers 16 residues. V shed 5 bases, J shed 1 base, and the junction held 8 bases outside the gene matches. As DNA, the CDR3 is TGTGCCAGCAGTCCGGACAGGTGGGAGAGCAATCAGCCCCAGCATTTT. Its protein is CASSPDRWESNQPQHF.

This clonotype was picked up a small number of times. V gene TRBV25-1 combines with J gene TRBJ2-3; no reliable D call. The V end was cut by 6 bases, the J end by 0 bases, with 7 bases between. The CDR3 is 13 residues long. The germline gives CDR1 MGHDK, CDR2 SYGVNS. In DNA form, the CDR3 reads TGTGCCAGCAGGATGGGGAGCACAGATACGCAGTATTTT. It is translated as CASRMGSTDTQYF.

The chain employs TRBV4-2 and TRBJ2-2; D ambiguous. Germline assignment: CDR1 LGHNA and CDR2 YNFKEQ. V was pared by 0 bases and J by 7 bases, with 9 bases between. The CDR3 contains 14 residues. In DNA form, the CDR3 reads TGTGCCAGCAGCCAAGATGTGGGGATCGGGGAGCTGTTTTTT. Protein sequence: CASSQDVGIGELFF.

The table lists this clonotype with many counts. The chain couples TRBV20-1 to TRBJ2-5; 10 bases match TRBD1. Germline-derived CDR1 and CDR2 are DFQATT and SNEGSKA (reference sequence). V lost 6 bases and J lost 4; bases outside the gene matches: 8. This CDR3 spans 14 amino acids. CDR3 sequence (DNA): TGCAGTGCCGACAGGGGGCGCGTGTCAGAGACCCAGTACTTC. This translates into CSADRGRVSETQYF.

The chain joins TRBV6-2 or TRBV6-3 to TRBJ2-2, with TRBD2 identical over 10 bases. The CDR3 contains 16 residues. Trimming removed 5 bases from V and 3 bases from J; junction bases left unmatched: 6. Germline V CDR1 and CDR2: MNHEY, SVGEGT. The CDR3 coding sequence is TGTGCCAGCAGTCCCCAGCGGGGGGGTCACACCGGGGAGCTGTTTTTT. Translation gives CASSPQRGGHTGELFF.

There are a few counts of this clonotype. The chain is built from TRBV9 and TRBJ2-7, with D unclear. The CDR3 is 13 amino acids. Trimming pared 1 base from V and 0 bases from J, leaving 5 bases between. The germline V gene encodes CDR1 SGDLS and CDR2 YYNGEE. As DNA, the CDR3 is TGTGCCAGCAGCGTATCTGGCTCCTACGAGCAGTACTTC. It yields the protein CASSVSGSYEQYF.

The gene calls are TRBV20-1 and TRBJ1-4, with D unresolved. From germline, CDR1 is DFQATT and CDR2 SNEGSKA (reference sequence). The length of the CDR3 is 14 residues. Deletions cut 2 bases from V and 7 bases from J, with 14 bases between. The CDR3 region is CSARHPATGEKLFF. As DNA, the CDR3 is TGCAGTGCTAGACACCCGGCCACGGGTGAAAAACTGTTTTTT.

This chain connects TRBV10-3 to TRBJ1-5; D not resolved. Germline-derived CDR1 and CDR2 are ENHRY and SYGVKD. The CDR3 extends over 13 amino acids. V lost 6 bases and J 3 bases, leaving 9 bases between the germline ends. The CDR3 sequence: CAIRVADNQPQHF. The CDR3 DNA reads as TGTGCCATCAGAGTCGCGGACAATCAGCCCCAGCATTTT.

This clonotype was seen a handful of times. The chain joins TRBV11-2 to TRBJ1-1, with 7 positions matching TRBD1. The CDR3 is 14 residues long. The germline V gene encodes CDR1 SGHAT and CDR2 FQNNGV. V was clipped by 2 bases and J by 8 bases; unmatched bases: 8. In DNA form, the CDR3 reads TGTGCCAGCAGCTTATTCAGGGGGGCAGGAGAAGCTTTCTTT. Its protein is CASSLFRGAGEAFF.